This TCR beta chain came from a study of CD8+ T cells in alopecia areata. The CDR3 is made up of 14 amino acids. Looked up from germline, CDR1 is MNHNY and CDR2 is SVGAGI (reference sequence). After removal of 8 bases from V and 3 bases from J, the junction contained 7 bases not matched to a gene. RNA extraction was followed by reverse transcription into cDNA, which acted as the sequencing template. Clones were read by immunoSEQ multiplex PCR, and TCRdb kept only the in-frame ones, dropping some. The table lists around 270,000 clones, nearly 60% of them singletons. Treatment denoted: oral pan-JAK inhibitor, 5-10 mg twice daily. Punch biopsies of lesional scalp, plus peripheral blood, were taken from alopecia areata patients.

The clonotype originates from a human donor with alopecia areata. The sequences come from CD4+ T cells sorted from blood, collected at week 24, from a patient treated with tofacitinib. The genes are TRBV6-6 and TRBJ2-7; 10 nucleotides line up with TRBD1. The CDR3, as DNA: TGTGCCAGCTGCCCAAGGACAGGGGGCTACGAGCAGTACTTC. Its translation: CASCPRTGGYEQYF.